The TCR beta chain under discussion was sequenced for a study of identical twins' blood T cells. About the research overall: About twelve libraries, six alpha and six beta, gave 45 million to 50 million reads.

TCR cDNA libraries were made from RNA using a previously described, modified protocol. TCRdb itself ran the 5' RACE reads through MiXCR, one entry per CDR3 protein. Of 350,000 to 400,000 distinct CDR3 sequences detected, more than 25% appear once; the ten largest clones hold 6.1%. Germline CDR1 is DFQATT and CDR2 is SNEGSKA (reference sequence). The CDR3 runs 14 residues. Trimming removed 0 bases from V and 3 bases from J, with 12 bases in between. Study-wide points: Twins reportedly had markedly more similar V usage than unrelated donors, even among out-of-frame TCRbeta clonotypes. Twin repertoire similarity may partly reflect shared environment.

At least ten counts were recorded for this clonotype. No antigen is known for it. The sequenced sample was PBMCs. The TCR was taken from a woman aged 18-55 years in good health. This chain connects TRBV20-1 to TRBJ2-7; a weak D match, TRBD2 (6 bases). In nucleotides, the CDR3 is TGCAGTGCTAGAGATGCGGGGCGACGCTACGAGCAGTACTTC. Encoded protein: CSARDAGRRYEQYF.